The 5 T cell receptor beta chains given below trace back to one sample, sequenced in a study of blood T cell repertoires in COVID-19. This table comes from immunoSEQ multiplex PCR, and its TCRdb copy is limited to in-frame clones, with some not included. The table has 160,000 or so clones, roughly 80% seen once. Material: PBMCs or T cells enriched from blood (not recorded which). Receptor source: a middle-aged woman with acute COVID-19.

The CDR3 reads CASSVGGTSGIMDTQYF. The CDR3, as DNA: TGTGCCAGCAGCGTGGGGGGGACTAGCGGGATTATGGATACGCAGTATTTT. This chain joins TRBV9 and TRBJ2-3, with 13 bases that match TRBD2. The length of the CDR3 is 17 residues. J gave up 6 bases and V 2 bases, and 9 bases lay outside the gene matches. Germline V CDR1 and CDR2: SGDLS, YYNGEE.

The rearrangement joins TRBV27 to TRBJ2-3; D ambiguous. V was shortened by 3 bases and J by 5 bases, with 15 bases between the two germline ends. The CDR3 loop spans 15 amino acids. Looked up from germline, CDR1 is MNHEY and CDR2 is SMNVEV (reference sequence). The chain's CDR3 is CASSFRVSFLDTQYF. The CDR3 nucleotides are TGTGCCAGCAGTTTCCGTGTCAGTTTCTTAGATACGCAGTATTTT.

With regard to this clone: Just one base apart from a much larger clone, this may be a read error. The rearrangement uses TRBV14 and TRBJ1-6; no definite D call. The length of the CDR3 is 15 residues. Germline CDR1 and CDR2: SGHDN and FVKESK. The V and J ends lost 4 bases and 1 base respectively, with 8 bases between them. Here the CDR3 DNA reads TGTGCCAGCAGCCCTCCGGGGTCCTATAATTCACCCCTCCACTTT. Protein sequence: CASSPPGSYNSPLHF.

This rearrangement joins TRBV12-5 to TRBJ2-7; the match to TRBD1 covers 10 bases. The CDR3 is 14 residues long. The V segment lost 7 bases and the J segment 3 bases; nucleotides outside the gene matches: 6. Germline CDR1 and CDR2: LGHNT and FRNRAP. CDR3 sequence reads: CASEPGQGFYEQYF. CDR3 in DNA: TGTGCTAGTGAACCGGGACAGGGGTTCTACGAGCAGTACTTC.

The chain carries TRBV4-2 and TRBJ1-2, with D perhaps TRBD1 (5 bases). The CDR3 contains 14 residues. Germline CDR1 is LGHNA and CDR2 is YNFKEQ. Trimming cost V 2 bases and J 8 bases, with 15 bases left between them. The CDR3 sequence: CASSQPDNRLGYTF. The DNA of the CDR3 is TGTGCCAGCAGCCAACCGGACAACCGTTTAGGCTACACCTTC.